The 18 T cell receptor beta chains given below trace back to one sample, sequenced in a study of T cells in Graves' hyperthyroidism and ophthalmopathy. Authors of the study amplified TCR beta CDR3 regions from RNA transcripts. The study used the HTBI primer set for a first-round RT-PCR of the TCR CDR3. MiXCR was run by TCRdb on the multiplex PCR reads, yielding one entry per CDR3 protein. Found here are roughly 110,000 distinct CDR3 sequences, about a sixth of them singletons; the top ten hold around 42%. Input material: blood. The receptors here all came from a woman aged 45-65 years with Graves' hyperthyroidism.

This clonotype appeared many times. This rearrangement joins TRBV25-1 to TRBJ1-6; D remains ambiguous. Deletions cut 3 bases from V and 7 bases from J, with 4 bases between. Germline values: CDR1 MGHDK, CDR2 SYGVNS. This CDR3 is 12 amino acids long. The CDR3 nucleotides read TGTGCCAGCAGTGATCAGAATTCACCCCTCCACTTT. This gives the protein CASSDQNSPLHF.

This clonotype was recorded at least ten times. This chain connects TRBV5-4 to TRBJ2-5; the D gene could be TRBD1 or TRBD2 (5 bases each). There are 13 residues in the CDR3. Germline lookup yields CDR1 SGHNT and CDR2 YYREEE (reference sequence). Trimming removed 2 bases from V and 5 bases from J, with 10 bases in between. CDR3 loop: CASSFVGRETQYF. DNA of the CDR3: TGTGCCAGCAGCTTTGTGGGACGGGAGACCCAGTACTTC.

The table lists this clonotype with many counts. This sequence joins TRBV20-1 and TRBJ2-5; 7 bases agree with TRBD1. CDR1 is DFQATT, CDR2 SNEGSKA, per germline (reference sequence). The CDR3 consists of 13 residues. V shed 7 bases and J 3 bases; nucleotides not matched to a gene: 8. Here the CDR3 reads CSGSTGNKETQYF. DNA for the CDR3: TGCAGTGGCTCGACAGGGAACAAAGAGACCCAGTACTTC.

This clonotype was seen more than once but under ten times. A much larger clone differs from this one at a single base, so this may be a read error. The chain links TRBV6-1 to TRBJ2-7; 8 bases align to TRBD2. Per the germline V gene, CDR1 is MNHNS and CDR2 is SASEGT. CDR3 size: 17 residues. CDR3 region: CASSASFNSGKSYERYF. The CDR3 DNA reads as TGTGCCAGCAGTGCCTCCTTTAATAGCGGGAAGTCCTACGAGCGGTACTTC.

This clonotype came up many times. This chain connects TRBV11-2 to TRBJ2-1; D is possibly TRBD1 or TRBD2 (5 bases each). The CDR3 loop spans 14 amino acids. Germline V gives CDR1 SGHAT, CDR2 FQNNGV. Trimming left V 5 bases short and J 8 bases short, with 16 bases between. CDR3 amino acids: CASSQPHGDDEQFF. DNA of the CDR3: TGTGCCAGCAGCCAACCCCATGGGGACGATGAGCAGTTCTTC.

This rearrangement joins TRBV5-1 to TRBJ2-5; 10 nucleotides line up with TRBD2. V gave up 1 base and J gave up 4 bases; unmatched junction bases: 7. Germline CDR1 reads SGHRS; CDR2 reads YFSETQ. The CDR3 sequence is 16 residues long. The CDR3 here is CASSLITSGARETQYF. The CDR3, as DNA: TGCGCCAGCAGCTTGATCACTAGCGGGGCCCGAGAGACCCAGTACTTC.

This clonotype was picked up many times. The chain is built from TRBV6-1 and TRBJ2-1; 12 nucleotides align to TRBD2. CDR1 is MNHNS and CDR2 is SASEGT in the germline V gene. Trimming removed 5 bases from V and 4 bases from J; junction bases left unmatched: 3. CDR3 length equals 15 residues. In nucleotides, the CDR3 is TGTGCCAGCAGTTATACTAGCGGGGGGTACAATGAGCAGTTCTTC. This sequence encodes CASSYTSGGYNEQFF.

CDR3 coding DNA: TGTGCCAGCAGTTCTCACCGGGACAGACTATACGGCTACACCTTC. This sequence encodes CASSSHRDRLYGYTF. V and J are TRBV28 and TRBJ1-2; 7 bases are a match to TRBD1. V lost 4 bases and J lost 8; bases outside the gene matches: 13. The CDR3 has 15 amino acids. Germline CDR1 and CDR2: MDHEN and SYDVKM.

In this sample, this clonotype turned up many times. The chain joins TRBV11-3 to TRBJ1-1; the D is unclear. The CDR3 is 13 amino acids. V lost 1 base and J 2 bases, leaving 5 bases between the germline ends. The germline V gene has CDR1 SGHNT and CDR2 YENEEA. The CDR3 bases are TGTGCCAGCAGCTTAGGTGTTAACACTGAAGCTTTCTTT. Its translation is CASSLGVNTEAFF.

This clonotype was found many times. The V gene is TRBV9, the J gene TRBJ2-1; a possible D gene is TRBD2 (5 bases). Germline CDR1 is SGDLS and CDR2 is YYNGEE. The V and J ends lost 0 bases and 2 bases respectively, with 12 bases between them. The CDR3 covers 16 residues. The DNA for the CDR3 is TGTGCCAGCAGCGTAGAGGTGGGAGCCACCTACAATGAGCAGTTCTTC. Encoded protein: CASSVEVGATYNEQFF.

The chain has TRBV14 and TRBJ2-1, with TRBD2 identical over 14 bases. The CDR3 consists of 18 residues. Germline V gene data show CDR1 as SGHDN and CDR2 as FVKESK. Trimming removed 1 base from V and 2 bases from J; junction bases left unmatched: 4. CDR3 nucleotides: TGTGCCAGCAGCCAAGGACTAGCGGGGGGGCCAGCCTACAATGAGCAGTTCTTC. Protein sequence: CASSQGLAGGPAYNEQFF.

This clonotype was picked up many times. This chain links TRBV20-1 with TRBJ2-5, with D perhaps TRBD1 (5 bases). V was cut by 1 base and J by 5 bases, with 11 bases left in between. Germline assignment: CDR1 DFQATT and CDR2 SNEGSKA (reference sequence). CDR3 length equals 13 residues. The CDR3 DNA sequence: TGCAGTGCTAGAGGACAGAGCTTGGAGACCCAGTACTTC. This codes for CSARGQSLETQYF.

In this sample, this clonotype turned up many times. V gene TRBV29-1 combines with J gene TRBJ2-7, with D possibly matching TRBD1 (5 bases). Deletions cut 4 bases from V and 3 bases from J, with 7 bases between. Germline CDR1 is SQVTM and CDR2 is ANQGSEA. This CDR3 is built from 11 residues. The CDR3 loop reads CSVGDSYEQYV. The CDR3 DNA sequence: TGCAGCGTTGGAGACAGCTACGAGCAGTACGTC.

This clonotype was detected ten times or more. The V gene is TRBV12-3 or TRBV12-4, the J gene TRBJ2-7; 11 nucleotides line up with TRBD2. CDR3 size: 15 residues. The ends lost 5 bases at V and 4 bases at J; junction bases unmatched: 7. The CDR3 DNA reads as TGTGCCAGCAGTCTTAGCGGGAGGGTGGGGTACGAGCAGTACTTC. Amino acid sequence: CASSLSGRVGYEQYF.

This clonotype was seen repeatedly, ten times or more. A much bigger clone sits one base away, suggesting this may be a read error. This chain links TRBV5-1 with TRBJ1-2, with D hard to call. Trimming stripped 1 base from V and 4 bases from J, with 11 bases between. The length of the CDR3 is 14 residues. The germline gives CDR1 SGHRS, CDR2 YFSETQ. The CDR3 DNA follows: TGCGCCAGCAGCTTGAGACGGGAGGGCTATGGCTACACCTTC. Encoded protein: CASSLRREGYGYTF.

This clonotype was seen a few times. In DNA, the CDR3 is TGCAGCGTTGACGGCTATGGCTACACCTTC. This sequence encodes CSVDGYGYTF. The chain is built from TRBV29-1 and TRBJ1-2; D is undetermined. Trimming pared 3 bases from V and 4 bases from J, leaving 3 bases between. Germline-derived CDR1 and CDR2 are SQVTM and ANQGSEA. This CDR3 is 10 amino acids long.

This clonotype has ten or more counts. The chain joins TRBV6-1 to TRBJ1-5; D is possibly TRBD1 (6 bases). V was trimmed by 1 base and J by 2 bases, leaving 12 bases between them. The CDR3 has 16 amino acids. Germline-derived CDR1 and CDR2 are MNHNS and SASEGT. The CDR3 DNA reads TGTGCCAGCAGTGAAGTAGTCAGGGGTGGCAATCAGCCCCAGCATTTT. Protein sequence: CASSEVVRGGNQPQHF.

This clonotype was seen many times. The CDR3, as DNA: TGTGCCAGCAGTTTAATGACTCTCTCCTACAATGAGCAGTTCTTC. This gives the protein CASSLMTLSYNEQFF. The V gene is TRBV12-3 or TRBV12-4, the J gene TRBJ2-1; D gene uncertain. Trimming took 2 bases from V and 0 from J, leaving 8 bases between them. This CDR3 has 15 residues.